The clone carrying this TCR beta chain occurred a few times. The target antigen is unknown. The source material, RNA transcripts, was used to amplify TCR beta CDR3 regions. The HTBI primer set drove a first-round RT-PCR of the TCR CDR3. TCRdb used MiXCR to reprocess the multiplex PCR reads, holding one entry per CDR3 protein. The sample lists approximately 330,000 distinct CDR3 sequences, about 18% occurring once. CDR1 and CDR2 from the germline V gene are DFQATT and SNEGSKA (reference sequence). Trimming shortened V by 6 bases and J by 9 bases, and 20 bases separated the two germline ends. This CDR3 has 13 amino acids. These data come from a study of T cells in Graves' hyperthyroidism and ophthalmopathy. The diagnostic basis comprised clinical symptoms, serum thyroxine and TRAb, thyroid ultrasound and orbital computed tomography. Study-wide findings and caveats: From stable hyperthyroidism, ophthalmopathy was set apart by a 13 V-J model. Model output signaled ophthalmopathy a median approximately 6 months ahead of onset. Blood held most thyroid clonotypes expanded above 0.001 frequency.

The sequenced sample was blood. This sequence originates from a woman in her 50s with Graves' hyperthyroidism. The chain joins TRBV20-1 to TRBJ1-2, with a weak D call TRBD1 (6 bases). This chain's CDR3 is CSALRGADYRYTF. CDR3 DNA sequence: TGCAGTGCCCTCCGGGGGGCGGATTATCGCTACACCTTC.